The TCR beta chain described here comes from a study of shared clonotypes between healthy human individuals. Study-wide results and caveats: What limited the represented genetic and exposure-history diversity was the small number of donors.

The method was immunoSEQ multiplex PCR; TCRdb's version includes in-frame clones alone and lacks a portion of them. Of roughly 2.2 million clones listed, about 92% are singletons. CDR3 length: 13 amino acids. Germline CDR1 is SNHLY and CDR2 is FYNNEI. V lost 5 bases and J lost 1, with 7 bases in between. In regard to this clone: The antigen remains unidentified. In the same sample, other DNA sequences code for this CDR3.

The sequenced sample was naive CD4+ T cells from PBMCs. Subset specified: CD45RA+ positively selected. This chain links TRBV2 with TRBJ2-3; D not resolved. The sequence derives from a man between 18 and 35 years old in good health. Some clones in this sample may be carry-over from other donors' samples. The DNA for the CDR3 is TGTGCCAGCAGTAGGGCCGGCACAGATACGCAGTATTTT. This codes for CASSRAGTDTQYF.